This TCR beta chain was recovered during a study of blood T cell repertoires in COVID-19. Profiled with immunoSEQ multiplex PCR; TCRdb holds only in-frame clones, not every one. The sample includes approximately 150,000 clones, about four fifths of them seen just once. The sample holds one count of this clone. Germline CDR1 reads SGHTA; CDR2 reads FQGTGA. There are 13 residues in the CDR3. J was trimmed by 6 bases and V by 4 bases; bases with no gene match: 2. The TCR sequence derives from a woman aged 55-75 years with COVID-19, enrolled during active disease. This rearrangement joins TRBV7-3 to TRBJ2-4; 8 bases match TRBD1. Sequences were obtained from peripheral blood. The CDR3 is CASSSGQGNIQYF. The CDR3 coding sequence is TGTGCCAGCAGCTCCGGACAGGGAAACATTCAGTACTTC.